Described below is a single TCR beta chain sequence and its context. As yet, its antigen is unknown. The germline V gene has CDR1 MNHEY and CDR2 SVGAGI. This CDR3 comprises 14 residues. V was clipped by 2 bases and J by 3 bases, with 11 bases between them. The data derive from a study of immune evolution from preneoplasia to lung adenocarcinoma. On the study more broadly: HLA loss of heterozygosity: roughly 6.6% AIS, around 16% MIA, over 30% ADC, none AAH. Study results and caveats: Normal lung had highest clonality; later lesions appeared denser, more diverse.

The data were produced by immunoSEQ multiplex PCR, yet TCRdb's version contains in-frame clones alone and is incomplete. The table lists approximately 10,000 clones, about three quarters of them singletons. The sample was FFPE lung adenocarcinoma in situ tissue. The receptor comes from a person aged 55-85 years with lung adenocarcinoma. J is TRBJ2-7 and V is TRBV6-5; D remains ambiguous. CDR3 protein: CASSYGSSGYEQYF. The CDR3 DNA is TGTGCCAGCAGTTACGGTTCTTCGGGCTACGAGCAGTACTTC.